These 10 T cell receptor beta chains were sequenced from one sample in a study of ipilimumab plus nivolumab after autologous stem cell transplantation. Clones were read by immunoSEQ multiplex PCR, and TCRdb kept only the in-frame ones, dropping some. The sample gives fewer than 85,000 clones, about 83% of which show up once; more than 2% is in the top ten. Sample: PBMCs, taken in a trial of ipilimumab plus nivolumab as post-transplant consolidation. Receptor source: a male donor with diffuse large B-cell lymphoma.

This chain's CDR3 is CASSPIPGQPQHF. Written as DNA, the CDR3 is TGTGCCAGCAGCCCCATCCCCGGTCAGCCCCAGCATTTT. The V call is TRBV5-5, the J call TRBJ1-5, with no clear D. V was cut by 4 bases and J by 6 bases, with 11 bases left in between. The CDR3 length is 13 residues. Germline-derived CDR1 and CDR2 are SGHKS and YYEKEE (reference sequence).

J is TRBJ1-5 and V is TRBV6-6; D is ambiguous. In germline, CDR1 is MNHNY, CDR2 SVGAGI (reference sequence). V dropped 4 bases and J dropped 0 bases, with 13 bases sitting between them. This CDR3 is 16 amino acids long. CDR3 nucleotide sequence: TGTGCCAGCAGTTCCCAGCCCACCTATAGCAATCAGCCCCAGCATTTT. Encoded protein: CASSSQPTYSNQPQHF.

The chain joins TRBV4-3 to TRBJ1-2, with a weak D call TRBD1 (5 bases). The CDR3 has 14 residues. The V gene lost 1 base and the J gene lost 11 bases, with 17 bases spanning the gap. Germline CDR1 LGHNA, CDR2 YSLEER. CDR3 loop: CASSQVPGTSGYTF. CDR3 coding DNA: TGCGCCAGCAGCCAAGTTCCCGGGACGAGTGGGTACACCTTC.

This rearrangement joins TRBV7-2 to TRBJ2-1, with D possibly TRBD2 on 6 matching bases. CDR3 size: 13 residues. CDR1 is SGHTA and CDR2 is FQGNSA in the germline V gene. V was trimmed by 7 bases and J by 10 bases, leaving 17 bases between them. The DNA for the CDR3 is TGTGCCAGCACGGGAGTAAGGGCGGGGGAGCAGTTCTTC. Its protein is CASTGVRAGEQFF.

This rearrangement joins TRBV5-1 to TRBJ2-3; possible D gene TRBD1, 6 bases. Germline V gives CDR1 SGHRS, CDR2 YFSETQ. This CDR3 has 14 residues. Trimming removed 5 bases at V and 3 bases at J, with 13 bases between. The CDR3 DNA sequence: TGCGCCAGCAGGTTACAGGGCGTGACAGATACGCAGTATTTT. Translated: CASRLQGVTDTQYF.

The V and J genes are TRBV10-2 and TRBJ2-1; 8 bases are shared with TRBD2. Germline V lookup: CDR1 WSHSY, CDR2 SAAADI. Trimming cost V 0 bases and J 2 bases; bases outside gene matches: 6. The CDR3 length is 17 residues. This chain's CDR3 is CASSESALAGPYNEQFF. Here the CDR3 DNA reads TGCGCCAGCAGTGAGTCGGCGTTAGCGGGGCCCTACAATGAGCAGTTCTTC.

This clone has only a few counts. The chain has TRBV30 and TRBJ1-4; 12 nucleotides line up with TRBD1. J lost 6 bases, V lost 2 bases, and 10 bases had no gene match. The CDR3 covers 17 residues. CDR1 GTSNPN and CDR2 SVGIG come from the germline V gene (reference sequence). The DNA of the CDR3 is TGTGCCTGGAGTTCCGGGACAGGGGGCGATATGGATGAAAAACTGTTTTTT. This codes for CAWSSGTGGDMDEKLFF.

This CDR3 is CASKLAGGDTYEQYF. The CDR3 coding sequence is TGTGCCAGCAAGCTAGCGGGGGGGGATACCTACGAGCAGTACTTC. This rearrangement joins TRBV6-5 to TRBJ2-7; 12 bases are shared with TRBD2. The CDR3 runs 15 residues. With 7 bases clipped from V and 2 bases from J, the junction kept 6 bases outside the gene matches. Germline assignment: CDR1 MNHEY and CDR2 SVGAGI.

The chain uses TRBV11-2 and TRBJ2-7; possibly TRBD1 or TRBD2 for D (5 bases each). CDR3 length: 14 residues. CDR1 is SGHAT, CDR2 FQNNGV, per germline. The ends were cut back, 3 bases at V and 6 bases at J, with 15 bases in the middle. In DNA form, the CDR3 reads TGTGCCAGCAGCTTGTCATACTCGGGGACCGAGCAGTACTTC. Amino acids: CASSLSYSGTEQYF.

This chain joins TRBV6-5 and TRBJ2-3; 7 bases match TRBD2. Trimming took 6 bases from V and 5 from J; bases not matched to a gene: 8. The CDR3 runs 14 residues. Germline values: CDR1 MNHEY, CDR2 SVGAGI. CDR3 sequence reads: CASSGLGAVDTQYF. Written as DNA, the CDR3 is TGTGCCAGCAGCGGACTAGGTGCTGTAGATACGCAGTATTTT.